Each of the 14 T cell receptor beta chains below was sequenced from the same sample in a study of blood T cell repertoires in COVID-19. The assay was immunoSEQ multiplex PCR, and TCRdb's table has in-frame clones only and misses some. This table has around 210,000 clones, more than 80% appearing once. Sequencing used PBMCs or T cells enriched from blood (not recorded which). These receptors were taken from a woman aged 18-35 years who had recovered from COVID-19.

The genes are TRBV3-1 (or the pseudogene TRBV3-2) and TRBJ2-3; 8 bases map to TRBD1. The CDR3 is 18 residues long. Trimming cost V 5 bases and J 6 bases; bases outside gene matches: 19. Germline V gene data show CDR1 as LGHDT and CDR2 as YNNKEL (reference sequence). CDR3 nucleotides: TGTGCCAGCAGCGAATTCTTCTCCGGGACAGGCAACGGGGATACGCAGTATTTT. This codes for CASSEFFSGTGNGDTQYF.

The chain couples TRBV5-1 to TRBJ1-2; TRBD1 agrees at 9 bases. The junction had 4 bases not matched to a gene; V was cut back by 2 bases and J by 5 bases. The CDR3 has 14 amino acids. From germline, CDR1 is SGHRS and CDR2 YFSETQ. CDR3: CASSLGQGRYGYTF. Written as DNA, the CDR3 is TGCGCCAGCAGCTTAGGACAGGGGAGGTATGGCTACACCTTC.

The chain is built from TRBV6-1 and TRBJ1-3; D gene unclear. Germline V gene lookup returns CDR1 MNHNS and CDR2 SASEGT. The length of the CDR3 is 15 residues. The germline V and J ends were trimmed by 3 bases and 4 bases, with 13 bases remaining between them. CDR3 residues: CASSDISGSGNTIYF. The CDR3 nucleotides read TGTGCCAGCAGTGATATTTCGGGGAGCGGAAACACCATATATTTT.

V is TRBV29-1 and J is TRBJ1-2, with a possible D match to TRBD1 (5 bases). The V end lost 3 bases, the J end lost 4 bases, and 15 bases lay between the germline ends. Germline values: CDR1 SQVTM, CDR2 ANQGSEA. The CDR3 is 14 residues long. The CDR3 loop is CSVEGGSGFYGYTF. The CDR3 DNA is TGCAGCGTTGAGGGGGGGAGTGGGTTCTATGGCTACACCTTC.

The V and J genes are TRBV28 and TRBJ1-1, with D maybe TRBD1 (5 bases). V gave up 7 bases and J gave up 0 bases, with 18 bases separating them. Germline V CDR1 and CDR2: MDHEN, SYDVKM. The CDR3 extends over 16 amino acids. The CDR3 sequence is CASIMATAGMNTEAFF. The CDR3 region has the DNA TGTGCCAGCATCATGGCGACAGCGGGAATGAACACTGAAGCTTTCTTT.

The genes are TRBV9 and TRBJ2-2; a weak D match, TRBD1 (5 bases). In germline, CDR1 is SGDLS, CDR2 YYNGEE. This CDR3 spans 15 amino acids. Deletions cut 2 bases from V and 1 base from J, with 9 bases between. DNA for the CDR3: TGTGCCAGCAGCGTTACAGGAGAGAACACCGGGGAGCTGTTTTTT. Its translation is CASSVTGENTGELFF.

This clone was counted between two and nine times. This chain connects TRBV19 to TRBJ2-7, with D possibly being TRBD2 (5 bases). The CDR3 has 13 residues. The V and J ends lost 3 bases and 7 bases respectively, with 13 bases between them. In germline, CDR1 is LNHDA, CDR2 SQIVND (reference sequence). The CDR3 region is CASSIQTSGEQYF. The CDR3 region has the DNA TGTGCCAGTAGTATCCAAACTTCGGGGGAGCAGTACTTC.

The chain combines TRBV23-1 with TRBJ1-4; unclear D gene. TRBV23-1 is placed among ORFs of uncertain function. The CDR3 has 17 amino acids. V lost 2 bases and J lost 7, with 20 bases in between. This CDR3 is CASSQGREHQEAEKLFF. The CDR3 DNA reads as TGCGCCAGCAGTCAAGGGAGGGAACATCAGGAGGCTGAAAAACTGTTTTTT.

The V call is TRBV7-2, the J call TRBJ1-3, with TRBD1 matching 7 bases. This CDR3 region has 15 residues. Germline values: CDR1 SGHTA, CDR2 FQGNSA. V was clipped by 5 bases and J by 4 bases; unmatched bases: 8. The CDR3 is CASSPEGARGNTIYF. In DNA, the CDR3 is TGTGCCAGCAGCCCCGAGGGGGCGCGGGGAAACACCATATATTTT.

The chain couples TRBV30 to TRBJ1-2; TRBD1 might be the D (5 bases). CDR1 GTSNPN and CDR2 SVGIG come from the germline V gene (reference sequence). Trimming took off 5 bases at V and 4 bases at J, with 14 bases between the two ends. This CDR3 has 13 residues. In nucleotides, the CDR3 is TGTGCCTGGGTTGGGGACTCCAGCTATGGCTACACCTTC. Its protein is CAWVGDSSYGYTF.

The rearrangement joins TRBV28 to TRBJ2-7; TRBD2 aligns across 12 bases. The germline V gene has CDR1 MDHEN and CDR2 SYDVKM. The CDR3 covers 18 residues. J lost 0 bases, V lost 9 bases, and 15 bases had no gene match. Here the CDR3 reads CARNCPLGLAGSSYEQYF. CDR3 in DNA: TGTGCCAGAAATTGCCCCCTCGGACTAGCGGGGAGCTCCTACGAGCAGTACTTC.

CDR3 in amino acids: CASSPTGGSPLHF. The CDR3 nucleotides read TGTGCCAGCTCACCAACTGGGGGGTCGCCCCTCCACTTT. The V gene is TRBV18, the J gene TRBJ1-6, with D tentatively TRBD1 (5 bases). V was trimmed by 2 bases and J by 13 bases, leaving 12 bases between them. This CDR3 has 13 residues. Germline V lookup: CDR1 KGHSH, CDR2 LQKENI.

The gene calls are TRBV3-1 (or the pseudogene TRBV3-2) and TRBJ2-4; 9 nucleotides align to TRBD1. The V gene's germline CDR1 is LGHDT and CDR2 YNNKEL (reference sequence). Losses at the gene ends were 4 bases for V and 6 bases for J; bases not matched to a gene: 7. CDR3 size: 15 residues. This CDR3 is CASSPSRDRVNIQYF. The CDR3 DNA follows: TGTGCCAGCAGCCCATCGAGGGACAGGGTAAACATTCAGTACTTC.

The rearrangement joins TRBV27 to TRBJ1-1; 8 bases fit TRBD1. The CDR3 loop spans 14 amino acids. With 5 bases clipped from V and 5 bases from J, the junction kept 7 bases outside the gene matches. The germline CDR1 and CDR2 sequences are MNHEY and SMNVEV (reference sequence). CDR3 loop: CASSPTWDRTEAFF. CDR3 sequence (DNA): TGTGCCAGCAGTCCCACCTGGGACAGGACTGAAGCTTTCTTT.